These 21 T cell receptor beta chains originate from one sample sequenced in a study of blood T cell repertoires in COVID-19. Sequenced by immunoSEQ multiplex PCR; TCRdb stores in-frame clones only, minus some. The sample records about 120,000 clones, about four fifths being singletons. Sequencing was carried out using peripheral blood. The receptor set was obtained from a human donor in a cohort sampled during active COVID-19.

The CDR3 reads CASSQRRQGNLYEQYF. In DNA form, the CDR3 reads TGTGCCAGCAGCCAACGGCGACAGGGGAACCTCTACGAGCAGTACTTC. This chain links TRBV3-1 (or the pseudogene TRBV3-2) with TRBJ2-7; TRBD1 matches at 8 bases. V was pared by 2 bases and J by 3 bases, with 9 bases of the junction left unmatched. CDR1 and CDR2 from the germline V gene are LGHDT and YNNKEL (reference sequence). The CDR3 covers 16 residues.

This rearrangement joins TRBV6-5 to TRBJ2-2; weak D call: TRBD1 (5 bases). Per germline, CDR1 MNHEY and CDR2 SVGAGI. This CDR3 comprises 14 residues. V lost 2 bases and J 5 bases, leaving 9 bases between the germline ends. Here the CDR3 reads CASSYPGFTGELFF. Here the CDR3 DNA reads TGTGCCAGCAGTTACCCAGGGTTTACCGGGGAGCTGTTTTTT.

The chain is built from TRBV7-9 and TRBJ2-5, with 8 bases identical to TRBD1. Germline values: CDR1 SEHNR, CDR2 FQNEAQ (reference sequence). The CDR3 runs to 11 residues. V lost 8 bases to trimming and J lost 7 bases; unmatched junction nucleotides: 3. The DNA of the CDR3 is TGTGCCAGCGAACAGGGGGGGACCCAGTACTTC. This translates into CASEQGGTQYF. The variable domain in full, with the rest retrieved from reference TRBV7-9 and TRBJ2-5, is DTGVSQNPRHKITKRGQNVTFRCDPISEHNRLYWYRQTLGQGPEFLTYFQNEAQLEKSRLLSDRFSAERPKGSFSTLEIQRTEQGDSAMYLCASEQGGTQYFGPGTRLLVL.

The chain carries TRBV3-1 (or the pseudogene TRBV3-2) and TRBJ2-1, with 9 bases lining up with TRBD1. The trim removed 3 bases at V and 4 bases at J, leaving 4 bases unmatched. Germline loops: CDR1 LGHDT, CDR2 YNNKEL (reference sequence). The CDR3 covers 15 residues. For the CDR3, the DNA is TGTGCCAGCAGCCAGGGACAGGGCCAGTACAATGAGCAGTTCTTC. The encoded protein is CASSQGQGQYNEQFF.

The genes are TRBV29-1 and TRBJ2-7; 8 bases agree with TRBD2. Trimming at V came to 4 bases and at J to 0 bases, leaving 8 bases not matched to a gene. Germline assignment: CDR1 SQVTM and CDR2 ANQGSEA. The CDR3 length is 15 residues. The CDR3 loop reads CSVGAPGGNSYEQYF. The CDR3 DNA is TGCAGCGTTGGAGCCCCGGGGGGGAACTCCTACGAGCAGTACTTC.

This CDR3 is CASSPVRDSNQPQHF. The CDR3 region has the DNA TGTGCCAGCTCACCAGTCAGGGATAGCAATCAGCCCCAGCATTTT. The chain has TRBV18 and TRBJ1-5; D possibly corresponds to TRBD1 (5 bases). The CDR3 spans 15 residues. Germline assignment: CDR1 KGHSH and CDR2 LQKENI. The germline V and J ends were trimmed by 2 bases and 0 bases, with 8 bases remaining between them.

The rearrangement uses TRBV5-1 and TRBJ1-1; D gene unclear. The CDR3 runs 15 residues. CDR1 is SGHRS, CDR2 YFSETQ, per germline. Trimming left V 1 base short and J 3 bases short, with 13 bases between. The DNA of the CDR3 is TGCGCCAGCAGCTTGTTGGGCCTCGGGGACACTGAAGCTTTCTTT. Protein product: CASSLLGLGDTEAFF. Filled out from reference TRBV5-1 and TRBJ1-1, the complete variable domain reads KAGVTQTPRYLIKTRGQQVTLSCSPISGHRSVSWYQQTPGQGLQFLFEYFSETQRNKGNFPGRFSGRQFSNSRSEMNVSTLELGDSALYLCASSLLGLGDTEAFFGQGTRLTVV.

For the CDR3, the DNA is TGTGCCAGCAGCTCCCAAGGACAGGTCGAGGGTAGCTATGGCTACACCTTC. Translated, it gives CASSSQGQVEGSYGYTF. The genes are TRBV7-9 and TRBJ1-2, with 7 bases matching TRBD1. CDR3 length equals 17 residues. V dropped 4 bases and J dropped 4; count of bases not matched to a gene: 15. CDR1 and CDR2 (germline): SEHNR, FQNEAQ (reference sequence).

This clone was seen a single time. The V and J genes are TRBV18 and TRBJ2-2, with D possibly being TRBD1 (6 bases). This CDR3 region has 15 residues. Trimming removed 2 bases at V and 4 bases at J, with 11 bases between. Looked up from germline, CDR1 is KGHSH and CDR2 is LQKENI. The CDR3 nucleotides are TGTGCCAGCTCACCAATGGGGGCTAGCACCGGGGAGCTGTTTTTT. This gives the protein CASSPMGASTGELFF.

The chain links TRBV7-2 to TRBJ2-5; TRBD2 aligns across 7 bases. V lost 2 bases to trimming and J lost 3 bases; unmatched junction nucleotides: 3. The germline CDR1 and CDR2 sequences are SGHTA and FQGNSA. The CDR3 sequence is 14 residues long. The CDR3, as DNA: TGTGCCAGCAGCTTAAGGGCGGGAGAAGAGACCCAGTACTTC. Its translation is CASSLRAGEETQYF.

This clone was seen only once. The chain recombines TRBV2 with TRBJ2-1; 7 nucleotides align to TRBD2. The germline V gene has CDR1 SNHLY and CDR2 FYNNEI. CDR3 length: 14 amino acids. J was trimmed by 3 bases and V by 4 bases; bases with no gene match: 3. The CDR3 DNA reads TGTGCCAGCAGTGTAACTAGCGTCTACAATGAGCAGTTCTTC. Amino acids: CASSVTSVYNEQFF.

The chain combines TRBV18 with TRBJ2-5; 10 bases fit TRBD2. The length of the CDR3 is 18 residues. The ends lost 3 bases at V and 0 bases at J; junction bases unmatched: 10. Looked up from germline, CDR1 is KGHSH and CDR2 is LQKENI. CDR3 sequence (DNA): TGTGCCAGCTCACCGGCCCAAACTAGCGGGGCGTACCAAGAGACCCAGTACTTC. Amino acid sequence: CASSPAQTSGAYQETQYF.

This chain joins TRBV7-9 and TRBJ2-3; 12 positions agree with TRBD2. V shed 5 bases and J 3 bases; nucleotides not matched to a gene: 3. CDR3 size: 15 residues. Germline assignment: CDR1 SEHNR and CDR2 FQNEAQ (reference sequence). The CDR3 DNA sequence: TGTGCCAGCAGCCCTAGCGGGGGGGAGACAGATACGCAGTATTTT. Residues: CASSPSGGETDTQYF.

This rearrangement joins TRBV13 to TRBJ1-1; 10 positions agree with TRBD1. CDR1 PRHDT and CDR2 FYEKMQ come from the germline V gene (reference sequence). The CDR3 is 15 amino acids. The J segment lost 1 base and the V segment lost 5 bases, leaving 4 bases of the junction unmatched. CDR3 nucleotide sequence: TGTGCCAGCAGCGCCCGGGACAGGGGGAACACTGAAGCTTTCTTT. Its protein product is CASSARDRGNTEAFF.

The chain is built from TRBV21-1 and TRBJ1-6; no DNA check was done on the table's D call, TRBD1. TRBV21-1 is a known pseudogene. CDR3 length: 16 amino acids. The CDR3 protein is CASSKVSGQGYSPLHF. CDR3 coding DNA: TGTGCCAGCAGCAAAGTATCCGGACAGGGCTATTCACCCCTCCACTTT.

This clone appeared once. The chain employs TRBV29-1 and TRBJ2-1; 10 nucleotides align to TRBD1. The CDR3 consists of 16 residues. The V gene end was trimmed by 6 bases and the J gene end by 6 bases; junction bases not matched to a gene: 14. Per the germline V gene, CDR1 is SQVTM and CDR2 is ANQGSEA. CDR3 nucleotides: TGCAGCGTGGCCGGGACAGGGGAGTATTGGAGCAATGAGCAGTTCTTC. Amino acid sequence: CSVAGTGEYWSNEQFF.

The rearrangement uses TRBV7-2 and TRBJ2-3; 11 nucleotides match TRBD1. This CDR3 is built from 16 residues. The germline V gene encodes CDR1 SGHTA and CDR2 FQGNSA. With 1 base clipped from V and 6 bases from J, the junction kept 6 bases outside the gene matches. CDR3 in amino acids: CASSLDRTGGADTQYF. The DNA for the CDR3 is TGTGCCAGCAGCTTAGACCGGACAGGGGGCGCGGATACGCAGTATTTT.

This clone has just a few counts. The gene calls are TRBV5-1 and TRBJ2-3, with 9 bases identical to TRBD1. The CDR3 extends over 19 amino acids. Germline values: CDR1 SGHRS, CDR2 YFSETQ. Trimming cost V 0 bases and J 0 bases; bases outside gene matches: 11. The CDR3 is CASSLVGPGQGQSTDTQYF. CDR3 coding DNA: TGCGCCAGCAGCTTGGTCGGACCGGGACAGGGACAGAGCACAGATACGCAGTATTTT.

This clone appeared a few times. This chain uses TRBV6-2 or TRBV6-3 with TRBJ2-1; D is unresolved. Germline V gives CDR1 MNHEY, CDR2 SVGEGT. CDR3 length: 16 amino acids. V was trimmed by 4 bases and J by 0 bases, leaving 13 bases between them. CDR3 sequence: CASSFLFPGSYNEQFF. The CDR3, as DNA: TGTGCCAGCAGTTTCTTGTTCCCAGGCTCCTACAATGAGCAGTTCTTC.

Only a few counts were recorded for this clone. The chain has TRBV6-2 or TRBV6-3 and TRBJ1-2; D is perhaps TRBD1 (5 bases). CDR3 length equals 16 residues. Trimming pared 0 bases from V and 4 bases from J, leaving 15 bases between. Germline V gives CDR1 MNHEY, CDR2 SVGEGT. For the CDR3, the DNA is TGTGCCAGCAGTTACTCACCGGGGACTATCGGCTATGGCTACACCTTC. Translation: CASSYSPGTIGYGYTF.

The chain links TRBV19 to TRBJ2-5; maybe TRBD1 (5 bases). This CDR3 spans 14 amino acids. CDR1 is LNHDA and CDR2 is SQIVND in the germline V gene (reference sequence). V lost 5 bases and J 2 bases, leaving 12 bases between the germline ends. The CDR3 bases are TGTGCCAGTAGTGCCGCAGGGTTACAAGAGACCCAGTACTTC. This gives the protein CASSAAGLQETQYF.